The source of this TCR beta chain is a study of blood T cell repertoires in COVID-19. Overall study context: The United States, Italy and Spain were the sources of the acute and convalescent COVID-19 samples. From T cells, B-cell-depleted T cells, or PBMCs came the material, which was cDNA or gDNA.

Original processing notes: Amplification of reference gene primers provided the estimated nucleated cell counts. TCRdb's copy holds only in-frame clones and misses some; the assay was immunoSEQ multiplex PCR. Clone size and V and J calls were adopted from that table, with D and trimming inferred from the DNA. Of under 150,000 clones listed, approximately 86% are singletons. CDR1 is SEHNR, CDR2 FQNEAQ, per germline (reference sequence). The V segment lost 3 bases and the J segment 11 bases; nucleotides outside the gene matches: 9. The CDR3 length is 13 residues. The chain carries TRBV7-9 and TRBJ1-1; 7 bases line up with TRBD1. Sample: PBMCs or T cells enriched from blood (not recorded which). This clonotype was obtained from a woman in her fifties or sixties who had recovered from COVID-19. This CDR3 is CASSFGTAMDAFF. The CDR3 DNA sequence: TGTGCCAGCAGCTTCGGGACAGCCATGGATGCTTTCTTT.